This entry lists 31 T cell receptor beta chains sequenced from one sample in a study of blood T cell repertoires in COVID-19. Libraries were prepared by immunoSEQ multiplex PCR; TCRdb keeps only in-frame clonotypes and omits some of them. Among some 330,000 clones listed, about 90% were seen once. Sequencing was carried out using PBMCs or T cells enriched from blood (not recorded which). The receptors here all came from a man aged 25 to 40 who had recovered from COVID-19.

This sequence joins TRBV7-8 and TRBJ2-7; a possible D gene is TRBD2 (5 bases). The length of the CDR3 is 11 residues. Per germline, CDR1 SGHVS and CDR2 FQNEAQ. V was trimmed by 5 bases and J by 13 bases, leaving 15 bases between them. The CDR3, as DNA: TGTGCCAGCAGCGCACACGGAGGTAAATACTTC. Encoded protein: CASSAHGGKYF.

This rearrangement joins TRBV29-1 to TRBJ2-1; 8 positions agree with TRBD2. V shed 0 bases and J 6 bases; nucleotides not matched to a gene: 7. This CDR3 contains 15 residues. Per germline, CDR1 SQVTM and CDR2 ANQGSEA. The CDR3 here is CSVEERGDMTNEQFF. CDR3 in DNA: TGCAGCGTTGAAGAGCGGGGGGACATGACCAATGAGCAGTTCTTC.

The rearrangement uses TRBV11-3 and TRBJ2-1, with TRBD2 matching over 7 bases. In germline, CDR1 is SGHNT, CDR2 YENEEA. The CDR3 has 15 amino acids. V dropped 5 bases and J dropped 9; count of bases not matched to a gene: 13. The CDR3 protein is CASSPSGGSSGEQFF. The CDR3 nucleotides are TGTGCCAGCAGCCCCTCGGGGGGTTCCAGTGGTGAGCAGTTCTTC.

With regard to this clone: This CDR3 is also generated by other DNA sequences in the sample. This chain joins TRBV28 and TRBJ2-5, with D perhaps matching TRBD1 (6 bases). V was pared by 3 bases and J by 5 bases, with 10 bases between. CDR1 is MDHEN and CDR2 is SYDVKM in the germline V gene. The CDR3 length is 13 residues. The CDR3 sequence: CASSFTGQETQYF. The CDR3 DNA sequence: TGTGCCAGCAGTTTCACAGGGCAGGAGACCCAGTACTTC.

This clone was observed a few times. This chain uses TRBV18 with TRBJ2-7; D perhaps matches TRBD1 (5 bases). V dropped 3 bases and J dropped 0 bases, with 15 bases sitting between them. This CDR3 is built from 16 residues. Germline V gene lookup returns CDR1 KGHSH and CDR2 LQKENI. CDR3 sequence (DNA): TGTGCCAGCTCACCGTACAGGCAGGTGGGCTCCTACGAGCAGTACTTC. It codes for CASSPYRQVGSYEQYF.

The V and J genes are TRBV5-1 and TRBJ1-2; D is ambiguous. With 2 bases removed from V and 3 bases from J, the gap between germline ends came to 8 bases. This CDR3 region has 13 residues. Germline lookup yields CDR1 SGHRS and CDR2 YFSETQ. In DNA form, the CDR3 reads TGCGCCAGCAGCTTTGACGGAGACTATGGCTACACCTTC. Protein sequence: CASSFDGDYGYTF.

The sample holds one count of this clone. In DNA form, the CDR3 reads TGTGCCAGCAGTCTCAAGGGACATTTCCGTCGGCCCCAGCATTTT. It yields the protein CASSLKGHFRRPQHF. The rearrangement joins TRBV27 to TRBJ1-5; maybe TRBD1 (6 bases). CDR3 size: 15 residues. Germline lookup yields CDR1 MNHEY and CDR2 SMNVEV (reference sequence). V was shortened by 5 bases and J by 9 bases, with 20 bases between the two germline ends.

DNA for the CDR3: TGTGCCAGCAGTCAGGGACTAGCGGGGTTCCTATACACAGATACGCAGTATTTT. Amino acids: CASSQGLAGFLYTDTQYF. The chain carries TRBV28 and TRBJ2-3, with TRBD2 matching 13 bases. The germline V gene has CDR1 MDHEN and CDR2 SYDVKM. The CDR3 length is 18 residues. V was pared by 5 bases and J by 2 bases, with 10 bases of the junction left unmatched.

The rearrangement uses TRBV27 and TRBJ1-6, with 9 bases that match TRBD1. The V gene's germline CDR1 is MNHEY and CDR2 SMNVEV (reference sequence). The V and J ends lost 6 bases and 10 bases, in that order; junction bases with no gene match: 7. The CDR3 has 14 residues. The CDR3 sequence is CASSWDRVTSPLHF. DNA for the CDR3: TGTGCCAGCAGCTGGGACAGGGTCACATCACCCCTCCACTTT.

The chain employs TRBV5-1 and TRBJ1-2, with a tentative D call TRBD1 (6 bases). The CDR3 has 15 residues. Trimming cost V 2 bases and J 0 bases, with 11 bases left between them. CDR1 SGHRS and CDR2 YFSETQ come from the germline V gene. The CDR3 sequence: CASSLSGAPNYGYTF. Written as DNA, the CDR3 is TGCGCCAGCAGCTTATCAGGGGCCCCTAACTATGGCTACACCTTC.

The genes are TRBV7-2 and TRBJ2-7; tentatively, D is TRBD1 (6 bases). The CDR3 sequence is 15 residues long. Trimming stripped 0 bases from V and 3 bases from J, with 12 bases between. From germline, CDR1 is SGHTA and CDR2 FQGNSA. In DNA form, the CDR3 reads TGTGCCAGCAGCTTAGCTAGTTTACAGGGCTACGAGCAGTACTTC. Translation: CASSLASLQGYEQYF.

The rearrangement links TRBV4-2 to TRBJ2-7; D is perhaps TRBD2 (7 bases). CDR3 length: 15 residues. Germline CDR1 is LGHNA and CDR2 is YNFKEQ. Trimming took off 0 bases at V and 1 base at J, with 10 bases between the two ends. CDR3 sequence (DNA): TGTGCCAGCAGCCAAGACAGGGGAGGGTCCTACGAGCAGTACTTC. Protein: CASSQDRGGSYEQYF.

The chain carries TRBV27 and TRBJ1-2, with a weak D call TRBD1 (5 bases). Looked up from germline, CDR1 is MNHEY and CDR2 is SMNVEV (reference sequence). The germline V and J ends were trimmed by 4 bases and 2 bases, with 17 bases remaining between them. The CDR3 consists of 16 residues. DNA of the CDR3: TGTGCCAGCAGTTCATCCCCTACGGACATAAACTATGGCTACACCTTC. It is translated as CASSSSPTDINYGYTF.

J is TRBJ2-7 and V is TRBV5-6; 11 positions agree with TRBD2. V shed 4 bases and J 3 bases; nucleotides not matched to a gene: 6. The CDR3 runs 15 residues. Germline V CDR1 and CDR2: SGHDT, YYEEEE. CDR3 DNA: TGTGCCAGCAGCCCGGGGACTAGCGGTTACTACGAGCAGTACTTC. The encoded protein is CASSPGTSGYYEQYF.

The CDR3 sequence is CASSLGTGARVYGYTF. The CDR3 DNA follows: TGTGCCAGCAGCTTAGGGACAGGGGCGCGAGTCTATGGCTACACCTTC. The chain links TRBV5-6 to TRBJ1-2; TRBD1 matches 10 bases. The CDR3 sequence is 16 residues long. The germline V gene has CDR1 SGHDT and CDR2 YYEEEE. V trimming: 2 bases; J trimming: 4 bases; junction bases outside the gene matches: 8.

This chain joins TRBV5-1 and TRBJ1-1, with TRBD1 matching over 8 bases. The CDR3 loop spans 14 amino acids. The germline V gene encodes CDR1 SGHRS and CDR2 YFSETQ. Trimming took 4 bases from V and 11 from J; bases not matched to a gene: 13. CDR3 coding DNA: TGCGCCAGCAGCGGGATGGGGACAGGCGGAGGGGCTTTCTTT. Protein product: CASSGMGTGGGAFF.

This rearrangement joins TRBV5-8 to TRBJ1-2; no reliable D call. The CDR3 covers 12 residues. V was trimmed by 4 bases and J by 8 bases, leaving 12 bases between them. Germline CDR1 reads SGHTS; CDR2 reads YDEGEE. In DNA, the CDR3 is TGTGCCAGCAGCAATTCCCCAAGCGGCTACACCTTC. This translates into CASSNSPSGYTF.

The chain combines TRBV7-9 with TRBJ2-3, with 8 bases fitting TRBD1. After removal of 4 bases from V and 0 bases from J, the junction contained 3 bases not matched to a gene. Germline V gives CDR1 SEHNR, CDR2 FQNEAQ (reference sequence). This CDR3 is built from 15 residues. The CDR3 reads CASSSGQDSTDTQYF. DNA of the CDR3: TGTGCCAGCAGCTCGGGACAGGATAGCACAGATACGCAGTATTTT. Supplemented by reference TRBV7-9 and TRBJ2-3, the full variable domain reads DTGVSQNPRHKITKRGQNVTFRCDPISEHNRLYWYRQTLGQGPEFLTYFQNEAQLEKSRLLSDRFSAERPKGSFSTLEIQRTEQGDSAMYLCASSSGQDSTDTQYFGPGTRLTVL.

The V gene is TRBV28, the J gene TRBJ2-1; 11 nucleotides align to TRBD1. CDR1 and CDR2 (germline): MDHEN, SYDVKM. Unmatched junction bases numbered 6, after V lost 6 bases and J lost 8 bases. The CDR3 length is 14 residues. The CDR3 nucleotides are TGTGCCAGCAGGCCGGGACAGGGGGAGGATGAGCAGTTCTTC. Encoded protein: CASRPGQGEDEQFF. Variable domain in full (rest from reference TRBV28 and TRBJ2-1): DVKVTQSSRYLVKRTGEKVFLECVQDMDHENMFWYRQDPGLGLRLIYFSYDVKMKEKGDIPEGYSVSREKKERFSLILESASTNQTSMYLCASRPGQGEDEQFFGPGTRLTVL.

This clone was seen just once. This chain connects TRBV6-5 to TRBJ2-3; TRBD2 aligns across 9 bases. CDR1 and CDR2 (germline): MNHEY, SVGAGI. This CDR3 comprises 16 residues. V shed 4 bases, J shed 5 bases, and the junction held 10 bases outside the gene matches. CDR3 nucleotide sequence: TGTGCCAGCAGTTCCTTAGCGGGGGTTCGTCGAGATACGCAGTATTTT. Residues: CASSSLAGVRRDTQYF.

This clone was detected only a few times. The chain couples TRBV10-2 to TRBJ1-2, with TRBD1 matching over 8 bases. In germline, CDR1 is WSHSY, CDR2 SAAADI. This CDR3 region has 13 residues. After removal of 2 bases from V and 4 bases from J, the junction contained 0 bases not matched to a gene. CDR3: CASSEGQGYGYTF. The CDR3 bases are TGCGCCAGCAGTGAGGGACAGGGCTATGGCTACACCTTC.

The chain combines TRBV7-2 with TRBJ1-5; no clear D. The CDR3 sequence is 14 residues long. Germline V lookup: CDR1 SGHTA, CDR2 FQGNSA. The V and J ends lost 1 base and 5 bases respectively, with 9 bases between them. CDR3 sequence (DNA): TGTGCCAGCAGCTTAGTATATCGGGATCAGCCCCAGCATTTT. The encoded protein is CASSLVYRDQPQHF.

The chain couples TRBV18 to TRBJ1-4; D not resolved. The CDR3 is made up of 14 amino acids. V lost 0 bases and J 7 bases, leaving 9 bases between the germline ends. Germline V CDR1 and CDR2: KGHSH, LQKENI. The CDR3 spells CASSPPEEREKLFF. The CDR3 coding sequence is TGTGCCAGCTCACCACCGGAGGAACGTGAAAAACTGTTTTTT.

This clone was seen more than once but under ten times. V usage is TRBV20-1 and J usage is TRBJ2-7; the D is unclear. V lost 5 bases, J lost 7 bases, and 12 bases lay in between. From germline, CDR1 is DFQATT and CDR2 SNEGSKA (reference sequence). The CDR3 covers 11 residues. The CDR3 here is CSAQLLVEQYF. Written as DNA, the CDR3 is TGCAGTGCTCAACTACTCGTAGAGCAGTACTTC.

Notes on this clone: Additional DNA sequences in this sample encode the identical CDR3. In nucleotides, the CDR3 is TGTGCCAGCAGCGTAGAGGGGGGGGCCTACGAGCAGTACTTC. This gives the protein CASSVEGGAYEQYF. The chain uses TRBV9 and TRBJ2-7, with D perhaps TRBD2 (7 bases). CDR1 is SGDLS, CDR2 YYNGEE, per germline. Trimming left V 0 bases short and J 2 bases short, with 9 bases between. The CDR3 contains 14 residues.

The CDR3 loop is CAISAIPRRTNTGELFF. CDR3 bases: TGTGCCATCAGTGCAATCCCGAGGAGAACGAACACCGGGGAGCTGTTTTTT. J is TRBJ2-2 and V is TRBV10-3, with D unresolved. Per germline, CDR1 ENHRY and CDR2 SYGVKD. The V gene lost 4 bases and the J gene lost 0 bases, with 15 bases spanning the gap. This CDR3 spans 17 amino acids.

The chain has TRBV7-9 and TRBJ1-3; no clear D. The germline gives CDR1 SEHNR, CDR2 FQNEAQ (reference sequence). The CDR3 extends over 16 amino acids. The germline V and J ends were trimmed by 5 bases and 0 bases, with 14 bases remaining between them. CDR3 region: CASSPPGRSSGNTIYF. The CDR3 region has the DNA TGTGCCAGCAGCCCCCCCGGTAGGAGCTCTGGAAACACCATATATTTT.

This rearrangement joins TRBV24-1 to TRBJ2-1, with D perhaps matching TRBD1 (8 bases). The CDR3 consists of 15 residues. The germline V gene has CDR1 KGHDR and CDR2 SFDVKD. Trimming took 2 bases from V and 7 from J, leaving 14 bases between them. This CDR3 reads CATSDSGQGGNEQFF. CDR3 in DNA: TGTGCCACCAGTGATTCTGGACAGGGAGGGAATGAGCAGTTCTTC.

V gene TRBV12-3 or TRBV12-4 combines with J gene TRBJ1-2; a weak D match, TRBD1 (6 bases). V was clipped by 6 bases and J by 8 bases, with 16 bases between them. The CDR3 spans 13 residues. For the CDR3, the DNA is TGTGCCAGCAGCAACGCAGGGGTAAGCGGCTACACCTTC. It translates to CASSNAGVSGYTF.

This chain links TRBV5-5 with TRBJ1-1; no firm D call. CDR1 SGHKS and CDR2 YYEKEE come from the germline V gene (reference sequence). Trimming took off 0 bases at V and 1 base at J, with 7 bases between the two ends. The CDR3 consists of 14 residues. The CDR3 sequence is CASSLDIANTEAFF. CDR3 coding DNA: TGTGCCAGCAGCTTGGACATCGCGAACACTGAAGCTTTCTTT.

V and J are TRBV21-1 and TRBJ2-7; TRBD1 was called by the table and not checked on the DNA. TRBV21-1 is labeled a pseudogene. CDR3 size: 16 residues. CDR3 amino acids: CASSRPGTGLSYEQYF. For the CDR3, the DNA is TGTGCCAGCAGCCGCCCGGGCACAGGTCTTTCCTACGAGCAGTACTTC.